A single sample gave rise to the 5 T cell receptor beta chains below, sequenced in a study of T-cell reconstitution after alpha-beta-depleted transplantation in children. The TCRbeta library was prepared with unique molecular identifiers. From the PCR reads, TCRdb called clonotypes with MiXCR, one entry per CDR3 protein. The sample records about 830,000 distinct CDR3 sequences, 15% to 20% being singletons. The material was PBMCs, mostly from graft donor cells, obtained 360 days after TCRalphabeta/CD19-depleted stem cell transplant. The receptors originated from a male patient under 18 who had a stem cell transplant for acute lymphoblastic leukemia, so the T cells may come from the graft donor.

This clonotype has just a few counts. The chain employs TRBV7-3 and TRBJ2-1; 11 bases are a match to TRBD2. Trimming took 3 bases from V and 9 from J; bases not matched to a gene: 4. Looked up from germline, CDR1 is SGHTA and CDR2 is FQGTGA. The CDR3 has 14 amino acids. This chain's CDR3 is CASSFELAGAEQFF. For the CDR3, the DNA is TGTGCCAGCAGCTTTGAACTAGCGGGAGCTGAGCAGTTCTTC.

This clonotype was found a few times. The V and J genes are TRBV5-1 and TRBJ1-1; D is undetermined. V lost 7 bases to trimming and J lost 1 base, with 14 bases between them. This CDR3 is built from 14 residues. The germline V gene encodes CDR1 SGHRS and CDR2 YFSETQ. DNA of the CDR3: TGCGCCAGCGGTCGAATTTTACAGAACACTGAAGCTTTCTTT. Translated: CASGRILQNTEAFF. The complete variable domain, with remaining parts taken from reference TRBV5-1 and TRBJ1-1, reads KAGVTQTPRYLIKTRGQQVTLSCSPISGHRSVSWYQQTPGQGLQFLFEYFSETQRNKGNFPGRFSGRQFSNSRSEMNVSTLELGDSALYLCASGRILQNTEAFFGQGTRLTVV.

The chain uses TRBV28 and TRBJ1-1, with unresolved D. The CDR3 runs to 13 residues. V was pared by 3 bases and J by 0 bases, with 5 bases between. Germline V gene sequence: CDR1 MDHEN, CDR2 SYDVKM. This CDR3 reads CASSFRLNTEAFF. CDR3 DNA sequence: TGTGCCAGCAGTTTCAGGTTGAACACTGAAGCTTTCTTT.

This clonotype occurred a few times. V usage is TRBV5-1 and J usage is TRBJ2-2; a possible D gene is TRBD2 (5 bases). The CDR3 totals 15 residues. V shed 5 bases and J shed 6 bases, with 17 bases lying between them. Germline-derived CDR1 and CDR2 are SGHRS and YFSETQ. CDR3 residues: CASRSSGIWSGELFF. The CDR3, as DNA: TGCGCCAGCAGGTCTTCGGGGATATGGTCCGGGGAGCTGTTTTTT.

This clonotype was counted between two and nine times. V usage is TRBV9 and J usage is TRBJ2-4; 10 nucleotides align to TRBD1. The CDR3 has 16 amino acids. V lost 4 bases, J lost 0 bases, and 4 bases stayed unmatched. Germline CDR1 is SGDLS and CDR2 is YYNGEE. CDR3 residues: CASSKGTGAAKNIQYF. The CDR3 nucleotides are TGTGCCAGCAGCAAGGGGACAGGGGCAGCCAAAAACATTCAGTACTTC.